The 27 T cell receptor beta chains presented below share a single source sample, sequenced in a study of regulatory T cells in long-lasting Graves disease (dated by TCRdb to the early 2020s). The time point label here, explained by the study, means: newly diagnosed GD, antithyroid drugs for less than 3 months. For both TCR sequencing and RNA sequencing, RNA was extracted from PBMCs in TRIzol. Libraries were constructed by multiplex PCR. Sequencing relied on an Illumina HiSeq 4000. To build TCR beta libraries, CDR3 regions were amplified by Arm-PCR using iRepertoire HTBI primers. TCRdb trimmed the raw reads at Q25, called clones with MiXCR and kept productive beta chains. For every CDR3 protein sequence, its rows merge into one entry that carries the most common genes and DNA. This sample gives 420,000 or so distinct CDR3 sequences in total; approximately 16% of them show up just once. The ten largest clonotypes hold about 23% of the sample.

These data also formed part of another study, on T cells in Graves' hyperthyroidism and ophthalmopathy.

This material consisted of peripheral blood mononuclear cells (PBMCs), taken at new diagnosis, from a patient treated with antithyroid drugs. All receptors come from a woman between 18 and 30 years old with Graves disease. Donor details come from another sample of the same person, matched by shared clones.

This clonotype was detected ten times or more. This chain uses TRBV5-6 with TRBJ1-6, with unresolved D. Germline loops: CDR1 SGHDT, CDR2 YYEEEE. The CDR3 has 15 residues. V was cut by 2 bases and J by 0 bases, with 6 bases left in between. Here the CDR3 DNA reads TGTGCCAGCAGCTTCCAAAGCTCCTATAATTCACCCCTCCACTTT. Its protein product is CASSFQSSYNSPLHF.

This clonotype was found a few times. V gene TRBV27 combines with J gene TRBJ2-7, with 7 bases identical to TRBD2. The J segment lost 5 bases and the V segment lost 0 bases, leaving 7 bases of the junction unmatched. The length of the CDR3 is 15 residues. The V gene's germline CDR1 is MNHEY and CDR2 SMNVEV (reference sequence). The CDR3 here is CASSLSLAARNEQYF. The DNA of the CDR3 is TGTGCCAGCAGTTTATCCCTAGCGGCGAGGAACGAGCAGTACTTC.

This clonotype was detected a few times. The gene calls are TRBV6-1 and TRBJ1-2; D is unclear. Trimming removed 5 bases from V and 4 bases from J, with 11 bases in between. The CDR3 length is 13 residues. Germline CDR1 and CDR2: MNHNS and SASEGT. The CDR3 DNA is TGTGCCAGCAGTCACATAGCCTCCTATGGCTACACCTTC. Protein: CASSHIASYGYTF.

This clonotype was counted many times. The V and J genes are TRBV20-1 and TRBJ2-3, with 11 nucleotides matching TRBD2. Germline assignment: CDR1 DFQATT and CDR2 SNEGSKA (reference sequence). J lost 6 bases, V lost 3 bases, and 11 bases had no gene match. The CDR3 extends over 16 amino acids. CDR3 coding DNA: TGCAGTGCTAGCCTAGGGGGGGCTAGCGGGAGGGATACGCAGTATTTT. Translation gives CSASLGGASGRDTQYF.

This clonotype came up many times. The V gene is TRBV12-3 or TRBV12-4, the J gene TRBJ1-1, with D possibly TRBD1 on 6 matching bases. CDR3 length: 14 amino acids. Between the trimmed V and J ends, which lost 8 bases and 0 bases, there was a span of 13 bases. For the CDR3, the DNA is TGTGCCAGCGGCGACAGGACCATGAACACTGAAGCTTTCTTT. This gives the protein CASGDRTMNTEAFF.

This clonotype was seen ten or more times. The CDR3: CASSLGLAGVSSRYEQYF. CDR3 sequence (DNA): TGCGCCAGCAGCTTGGGACTAGCGGGAGTAAGTTCTCGCTACGAGCAGTACTTC. The chain uses TRBV5-1 and TRBJ2-7; 12 nucleotides line up with TRBD2. The length of the CDR3 is 18 residues. The J segment lost 3 bases and the V segment lost 0 bases, leaving 10 bases of the junction unmatched. The germline CDR1 and CDR2 sequences are SGHRS and YFSETQ.

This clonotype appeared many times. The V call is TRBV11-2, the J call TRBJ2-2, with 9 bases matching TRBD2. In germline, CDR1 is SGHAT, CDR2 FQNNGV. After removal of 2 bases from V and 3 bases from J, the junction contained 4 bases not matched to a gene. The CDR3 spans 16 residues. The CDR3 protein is CASSLMAGGYTGELFF. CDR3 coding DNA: TGTGCCAGCAGCTTAATGGCGGGAGGGTACACCGGGGAGCTGTTTTTT.

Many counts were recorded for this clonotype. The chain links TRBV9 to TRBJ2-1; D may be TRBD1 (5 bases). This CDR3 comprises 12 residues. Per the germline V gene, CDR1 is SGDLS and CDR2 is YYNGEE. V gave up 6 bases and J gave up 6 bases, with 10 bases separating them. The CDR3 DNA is TGTGCCAGCAACCAGGGTGCCAATGAGCAGTTCTTC. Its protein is CASNQGANEQFF.

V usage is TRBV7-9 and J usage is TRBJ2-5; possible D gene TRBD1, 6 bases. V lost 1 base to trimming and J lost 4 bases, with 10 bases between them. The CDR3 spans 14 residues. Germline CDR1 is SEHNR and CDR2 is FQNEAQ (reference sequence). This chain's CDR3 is CASSLGGQRETQYF. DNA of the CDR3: TGTGCCAGCAGCTTAGGAGGACAGAGAGAGACCCAGTACTTC. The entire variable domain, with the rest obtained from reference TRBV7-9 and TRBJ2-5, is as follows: DTGVSQNPRHKITKRGQNVTFRCDPISEHNRLYWYRQTLGQGPEFLTYFQNEAQLEKSRLLSDRFSAERPKGSFSTLEIQRTEQGDSAMYLCASSLGGQRETQYFGPGTRLLVL.

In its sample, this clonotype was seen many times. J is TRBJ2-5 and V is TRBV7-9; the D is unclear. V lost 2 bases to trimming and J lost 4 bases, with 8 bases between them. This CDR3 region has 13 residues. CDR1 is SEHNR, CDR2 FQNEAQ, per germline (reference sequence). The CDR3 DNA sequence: TGTGCCAGCAGCTTATTAACTGGAGAGACCCAGTACTTC. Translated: CASSLLTGETQYF.

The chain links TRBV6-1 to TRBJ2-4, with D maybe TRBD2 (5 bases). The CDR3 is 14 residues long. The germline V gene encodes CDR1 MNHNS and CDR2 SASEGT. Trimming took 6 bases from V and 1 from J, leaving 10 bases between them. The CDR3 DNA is TGTGCCAGCAGGACCCCGGGGGCCAAAAACATTCAGTACTTC. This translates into CASRTPGAKNIQYF.

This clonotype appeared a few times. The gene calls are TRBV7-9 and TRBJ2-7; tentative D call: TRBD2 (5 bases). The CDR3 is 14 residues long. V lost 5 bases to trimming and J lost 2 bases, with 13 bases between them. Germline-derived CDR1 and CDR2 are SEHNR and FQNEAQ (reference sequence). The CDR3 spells CASSPGKDTYEQYF. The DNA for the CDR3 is TGTGCCAGCAGCCCCGGGAAGGATACCTACGAGCAGTACTTC.

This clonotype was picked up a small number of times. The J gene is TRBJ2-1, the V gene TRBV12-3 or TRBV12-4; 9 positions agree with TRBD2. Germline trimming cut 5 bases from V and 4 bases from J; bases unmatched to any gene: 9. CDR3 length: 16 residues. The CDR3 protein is CASSPRLAARYNEQFF. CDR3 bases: TGTGCCAGCAGTCCCCGACTAGCGGCAAGGTACAATGAGCAGTTCTTC.

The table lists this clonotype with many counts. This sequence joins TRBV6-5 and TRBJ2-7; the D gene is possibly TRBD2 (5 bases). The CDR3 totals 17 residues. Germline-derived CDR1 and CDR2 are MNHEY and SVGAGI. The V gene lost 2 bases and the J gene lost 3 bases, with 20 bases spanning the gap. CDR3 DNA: TGTGCCAGCAGTTACAAGGGCCGGGGATCCTTATACTACGAGCAGTACTTC. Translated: CASSYKGRGSLYYEQYF.

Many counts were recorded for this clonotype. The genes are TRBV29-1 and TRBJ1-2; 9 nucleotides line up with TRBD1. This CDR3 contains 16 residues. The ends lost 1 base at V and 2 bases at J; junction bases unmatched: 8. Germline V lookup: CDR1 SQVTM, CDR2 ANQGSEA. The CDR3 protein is CSVEADRGGRNYGYTF. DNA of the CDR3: TGCAGCGTTGAAGCGGACAGGGGTGGGAGGAACTATGGCTACACCTTC.

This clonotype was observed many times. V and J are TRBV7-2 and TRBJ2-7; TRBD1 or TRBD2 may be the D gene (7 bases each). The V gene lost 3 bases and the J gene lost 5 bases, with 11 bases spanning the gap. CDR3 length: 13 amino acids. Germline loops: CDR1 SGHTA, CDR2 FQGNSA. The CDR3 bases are TGTGCCAGCAGCTTCCAGGGGGGGGACGAGCAGTACTTC. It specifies CASSFQGGDEQYF.

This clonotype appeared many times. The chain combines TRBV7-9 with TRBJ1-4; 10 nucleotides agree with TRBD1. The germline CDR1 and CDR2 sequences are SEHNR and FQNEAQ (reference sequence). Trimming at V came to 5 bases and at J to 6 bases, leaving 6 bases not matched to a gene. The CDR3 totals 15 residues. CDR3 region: CASSRVGTGDEKLFF. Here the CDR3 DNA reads TGTGCCAGCAGCCGAGTCGGGACAGGGGATGAAAAACTGTTTTTT.

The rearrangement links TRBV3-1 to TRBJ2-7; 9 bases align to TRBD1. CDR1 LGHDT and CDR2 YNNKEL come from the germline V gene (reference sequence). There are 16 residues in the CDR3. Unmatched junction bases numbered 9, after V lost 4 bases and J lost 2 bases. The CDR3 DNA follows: TGTGCCAGCAGCCGCGGACAGGGGACAGGAGCCTACGAGCAGTACTTC. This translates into CASSRGQGTGAYEQYF.

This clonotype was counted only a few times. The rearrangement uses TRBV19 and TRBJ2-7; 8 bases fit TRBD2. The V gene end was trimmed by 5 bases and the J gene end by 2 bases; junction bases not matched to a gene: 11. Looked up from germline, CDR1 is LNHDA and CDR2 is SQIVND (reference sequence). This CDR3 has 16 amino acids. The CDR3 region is CASSVGSGRGAYEQYF. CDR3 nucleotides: TGTGCCAGTAGTGTCGGGAGCGGGAGAGGGGCCTACGAGCAGTACTTC.

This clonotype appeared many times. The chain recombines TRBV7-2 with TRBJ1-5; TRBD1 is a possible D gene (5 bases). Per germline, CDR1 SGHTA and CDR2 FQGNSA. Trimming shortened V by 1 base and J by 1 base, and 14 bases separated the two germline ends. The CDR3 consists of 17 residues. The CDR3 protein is CASSLVGQDRSNQPQHF. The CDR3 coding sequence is TGTGCCAGCAGCTTAGTGGGGCAGGATCGAAGCAATCAGCCCCAGCATTTT.

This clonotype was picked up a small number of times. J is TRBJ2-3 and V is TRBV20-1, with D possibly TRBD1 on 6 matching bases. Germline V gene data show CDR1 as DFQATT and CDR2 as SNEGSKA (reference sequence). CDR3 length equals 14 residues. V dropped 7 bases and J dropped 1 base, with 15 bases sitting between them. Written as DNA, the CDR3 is TGCAGTGGATTACAGGGTTCACGCACAGATACGCAGTATTTT. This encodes CSGLQGSRTDTQYF.

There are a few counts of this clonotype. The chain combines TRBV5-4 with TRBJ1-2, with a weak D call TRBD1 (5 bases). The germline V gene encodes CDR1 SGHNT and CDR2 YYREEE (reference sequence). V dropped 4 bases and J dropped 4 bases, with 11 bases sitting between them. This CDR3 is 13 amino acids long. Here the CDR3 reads CASSVGHFYGYTF. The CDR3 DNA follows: TGTGCCAGCAGCGTCGGACATTTCTATGGCTACACCTTC.

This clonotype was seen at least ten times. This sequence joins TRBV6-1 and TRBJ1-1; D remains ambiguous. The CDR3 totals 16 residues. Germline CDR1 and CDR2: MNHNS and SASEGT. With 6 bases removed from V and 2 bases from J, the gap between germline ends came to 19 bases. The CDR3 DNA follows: TGTGCCAGCAGGAGGACTGTTCGTTTGGGTAACACTGAAGCTTTCTTT. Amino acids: CASRRTVRLGNTEAFF.

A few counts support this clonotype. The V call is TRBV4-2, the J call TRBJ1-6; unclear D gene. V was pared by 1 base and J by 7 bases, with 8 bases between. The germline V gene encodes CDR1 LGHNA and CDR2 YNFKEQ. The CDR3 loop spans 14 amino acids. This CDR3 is CASSQGERNSPLHF. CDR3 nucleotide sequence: TGTGCCAGCAGCCAAGGTGAACGGAATTCACCCCTCCACTTT.

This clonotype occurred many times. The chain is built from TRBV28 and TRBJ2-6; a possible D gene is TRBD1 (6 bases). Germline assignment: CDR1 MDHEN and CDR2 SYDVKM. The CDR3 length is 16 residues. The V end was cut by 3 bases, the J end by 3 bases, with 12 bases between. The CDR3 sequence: CASSFPGVGGANVLTF. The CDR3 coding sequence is TGTGCCAGCAGTTTTCCAGGGGTGGGTGGGGCCAACGTCCTGACTTTC.

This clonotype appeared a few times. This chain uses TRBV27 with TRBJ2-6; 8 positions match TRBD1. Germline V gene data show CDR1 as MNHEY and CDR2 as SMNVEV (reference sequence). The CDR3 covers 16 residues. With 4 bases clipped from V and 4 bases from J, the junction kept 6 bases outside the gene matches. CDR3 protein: CASSSRQGTGANVLTF. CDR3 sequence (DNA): TGTGCCAGCAGTTCTAGACAGGGGACCGGGGCCAACGTCCTGACTTTC. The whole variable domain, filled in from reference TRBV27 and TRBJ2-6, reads EAQVTQNPRYLITVTGKKLTVTCSQNMNHEYMSWYRQDPGLGLRQIYYSMNVEVTDKGDVPEGYKVSRKEKRNFPLILESPSPNQTSLYFCASSSRQGTGANVLTFGAGSRLTVL.

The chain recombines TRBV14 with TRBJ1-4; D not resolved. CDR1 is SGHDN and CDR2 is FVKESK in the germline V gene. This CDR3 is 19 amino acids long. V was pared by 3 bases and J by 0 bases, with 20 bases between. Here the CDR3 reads CASSHDPTRWGATNEKLFF. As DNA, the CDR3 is TGTGCCAGCAGCCATGACCCGACGCGGTGGGGAGCAACTAATGAAAAACTGTTTTTT.